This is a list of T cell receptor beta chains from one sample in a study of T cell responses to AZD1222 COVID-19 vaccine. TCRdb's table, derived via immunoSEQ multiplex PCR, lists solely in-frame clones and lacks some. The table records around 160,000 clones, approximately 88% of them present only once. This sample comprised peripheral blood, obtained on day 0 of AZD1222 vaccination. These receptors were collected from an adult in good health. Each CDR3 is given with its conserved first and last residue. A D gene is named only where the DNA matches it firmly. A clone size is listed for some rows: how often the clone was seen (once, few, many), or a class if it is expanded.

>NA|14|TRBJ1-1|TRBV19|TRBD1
TGTGCCAGTACCAGGGACAGGGTGAACACTGAAGCTTTCTTT
CASTRDRVNTEAFF
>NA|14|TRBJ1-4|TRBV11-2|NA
TGTGCCAGCAGCACCGCAGGGTATGGTGAAAAACTGTTTTTT
CASSTAGYGEKLFF
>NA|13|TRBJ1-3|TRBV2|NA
TGTGCCAGCAGGCCCGGTTCGGGAAACACCATATATTTT
CASRPGSGNTIYF
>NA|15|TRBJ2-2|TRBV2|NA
TGTGCCAGCACTTCCGGACCTCCGAACACCGGGGAGCTGTTTTTT
CASTSGPPNTGELFF
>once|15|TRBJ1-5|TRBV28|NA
TGTGCCAGCAGTTTAGGTACTTATAGCAATCAGCCCCAGCATTTT
CASSLGTYSNQPQHF
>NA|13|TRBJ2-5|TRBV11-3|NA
TGTGCCAGCAGCTTAGGCGTGAAAGAGACCCAGTACTTC
CASSLGVKETQYF
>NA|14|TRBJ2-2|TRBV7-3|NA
TGTGCCAGCAGCGCTCGGGGGCCGGACGGGGAGCTGTTTTTT
CASSARGPDGELFF
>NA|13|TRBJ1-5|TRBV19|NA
TGTGCCAGTGCCGGGTCTAGCAATCAGCCCCAGCATTTT
CASAGSSNQPQHF
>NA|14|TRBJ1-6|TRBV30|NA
TGTGCCTGGAGTGAGGTGATTACTAATTCACCCCTCCACTTT
CAWSEVITNSPLHF
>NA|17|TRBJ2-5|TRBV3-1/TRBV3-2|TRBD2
TGTGCCAGCAGCCAAGGGGGACTAGCGGGGTCCGGGGAGACCCAGTACTTC
CASSQGGLAGSGETQYF
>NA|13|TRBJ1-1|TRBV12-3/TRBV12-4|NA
TGTGCCAGCAGTCCTAGGTCCGTCAGCCGGGCTTTCTTT
CASSPRSVSRAFF
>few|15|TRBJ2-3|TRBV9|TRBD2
TGTGCCAGCAGCGTAGAGGGGACTAGCGGGGGGACGCAGTATTTT
CASSVEGTSGGTQYF
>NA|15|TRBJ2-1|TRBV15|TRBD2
TGTGCCACCAGAGGGGTCAAGCGAGCGGGGTCTGAGCAGTTCTTC
CATRGVKRAGSEQFF
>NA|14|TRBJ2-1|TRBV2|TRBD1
TGTGCCAGCAGGAGGCGGCAGGGGGCGAATGAGCAGTTCTTC
CASRRRQGANEQFF
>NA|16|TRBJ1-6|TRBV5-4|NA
TGTGCCAGCAGCTTGGGGGGCGACAGCCTTAATTCACCCCTCCACTTT
CASSLGGDSLNSPLHF
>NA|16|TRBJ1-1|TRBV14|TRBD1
TGTGCCAGCAGCCAAGATAACAGGGGGGATGGGACTGAAGCTTTCTTT
CASSQDNRGDGTEAFF
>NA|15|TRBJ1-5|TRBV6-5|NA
TGTGCCAGCAGTTACTCGAAAGGGGCTAGTCAGCCCCAGCATTTT
CASSYSKGASQPQHF
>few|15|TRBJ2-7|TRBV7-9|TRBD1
TGTGCCAGCAGCTTAGGGACAGGGGTTAGATACGAGCAGTACTTC
CASSLGTGVRYEQYF
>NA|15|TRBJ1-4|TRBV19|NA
TGTGCCAGTAGTGCACAGGTCTCAACTAATGAAAAACTGTTTTTT
CASSAQVSTNEKLFF
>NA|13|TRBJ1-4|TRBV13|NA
TGTGCCAGCAGCTTAGGCCTTAATGAAAAACTGTTTTTT
CASSLGLNEKLFF
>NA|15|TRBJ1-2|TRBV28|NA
TGTGCCAGCAGCTCTTCGACAGGTTACTCTGGTGGCTACACCTTC
CASSSSTGYSGGYTF
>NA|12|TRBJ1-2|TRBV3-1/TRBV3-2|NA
TGTGCCAGCAGCCAATTTCCCAGGGGCTACACCTTC
CASSQFPRGYTF
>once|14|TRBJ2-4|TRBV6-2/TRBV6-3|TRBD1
TGTGCCAGCAGCATCGGGACAGGGAAAAACATTCAGTACTTC
CASSIGTGKNIQYF
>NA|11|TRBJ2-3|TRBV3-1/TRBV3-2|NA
TGTGCCAGCAGAACAGGCGATACGCAGTATTTT
CASRTGDTQYF
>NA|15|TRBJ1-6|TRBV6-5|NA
TGTGCCACAACAGCCCCCGGGACACGAAATTCACCCCTCCACTTT
CATTAPGTRNSPLHF
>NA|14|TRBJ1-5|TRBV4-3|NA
TGCGCCAGCAGCCAAGTTGTTGGGGGAGGGGCCCAGCATTTT
CASSQVVGGGAQHF
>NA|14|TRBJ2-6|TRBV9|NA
TGTGCCAGCAGCCTACTCTCTGGGGCCAACGTCCTGACTTTC
CASSLLSGANVLTF
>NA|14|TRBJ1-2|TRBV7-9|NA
TGTGCCAGCAGCTCCGACTTCTCGGACTATGGCTACACCTTC
CASSSDFSDYGYTF
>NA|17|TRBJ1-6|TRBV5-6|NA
TGTGCCAGCAGCTTGCTAGGCAGCGGAGCCTATAATTCACCCCTCCACTTT
CASSLLGSGAYNSPLHF
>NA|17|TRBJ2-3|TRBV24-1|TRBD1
TGTGCCACCAGTGATTCGGTGTGGGGACAGGGGGGGAATACGCAGTATTTT
CATSDSVWGQGGNTQYF
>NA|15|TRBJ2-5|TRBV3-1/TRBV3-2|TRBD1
TGTGCCAGCTACCCAACCGACAGGGGCCAAGAGACCCAGTACTTC
CASYPTDRGQETQYF
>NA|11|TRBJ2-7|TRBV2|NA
TGTGCCAGCGACAGAGATTACGAGCAGTACTTC
CASDRDYEQYF
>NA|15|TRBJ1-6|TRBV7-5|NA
TGTGCCAGAAGCTTAGATAAACCAGGGAGTTCACCCCTCCACTTT
CARSLDKPGSSPLHF
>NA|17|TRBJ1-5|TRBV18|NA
TGTGCCAGCTCACCACCCGGGGGGAGGCGTAGCAATCAGCCCCAGCATTTT
CASSPPGGRRSNQPQHF
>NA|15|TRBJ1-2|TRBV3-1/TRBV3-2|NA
TGTGCCAGCAGCCAAGAGACAGGATCGAACTATGGCTACACCTTC
CASSQETGSNYGYTF
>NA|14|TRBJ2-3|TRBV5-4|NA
TGTGCCAGCAGTAGGGGGGGGAGCACAGATACGCAGTATTTT
CASSRGGSTDTQYF
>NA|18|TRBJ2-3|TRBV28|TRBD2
TGTGCCAGCAGAATGACCTCATTAGCGGGGGGTGCCACAGATACGCAGTATTTT
CASRMTSLAGGATDTQYF
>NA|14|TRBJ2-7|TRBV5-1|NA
TGCGCCAGCAGCTTTCCGGGAATCTCCTACGAGCAGTACTTC
CASSFPGISYEQYF
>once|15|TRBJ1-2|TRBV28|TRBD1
TGTGCCAGCAGTCCCCCTGGACAGGTTAACTATGGCTACACCTTC
CASSPPGQVNYGYTF
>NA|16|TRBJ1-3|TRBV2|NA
TGTGCCAGCAGTGATCCAGGGGATGGCGGTGGAAACACCATATATTTT
CASSDPGDGGGNTIYF
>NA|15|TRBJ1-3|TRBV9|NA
TGTGCCAGCAGCGCCCAAGGGGGGTCCGGAAACACCATATATTTT
CASSAQGGSGNTIYF
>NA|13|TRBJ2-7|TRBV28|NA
TGTGCCAGCAGTTTTGGCGGGACCTACGAGCAGTACTTC
CASSFGGTYEQYF
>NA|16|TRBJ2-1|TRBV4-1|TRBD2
TGCGCCAGCAGCCAACCACTAGCGGGGGGGCCGAATGAGCAGTTCTTC
CASSQPLAGGPNEQFF
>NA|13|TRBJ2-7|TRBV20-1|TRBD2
TGCAGTGCTAGTAGCGGGGGGACATACGAGCAGTACTTC
CSASSGGTYEQYF
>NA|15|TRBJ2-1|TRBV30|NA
TGTGCCTGGAGTGTACGGACAGCTTCCTACAATGAGCAGTTCTTC
CAWSVRTASYNEQFF
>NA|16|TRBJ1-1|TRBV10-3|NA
TGTGCCACCGGGTTCCGGCAGGGCCCAATGAACACTGAAGCTTTCTTT
CATGFRQGPMNTEAFF
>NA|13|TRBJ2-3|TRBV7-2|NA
TGTGCCAGCAGCTTCCGGCCCACAGATACGCAGTATTTT
CASSFRPTDTQYF
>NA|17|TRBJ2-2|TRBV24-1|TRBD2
TGTGCCACCAGTGGGACTAGCGGGGGGGCCAACACCGGGGAGCTGTTTTTT
CATSGTSGGANTGELFF
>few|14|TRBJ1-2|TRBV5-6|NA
TGTGCCAGCAGCTTGGGACAAGTTAACTATGGCTACACCTTC
CASSLGQVNYGYTF
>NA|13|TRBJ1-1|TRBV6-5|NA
TGTGCCAGCCGTAGCTCAAGGGGTGGTAAAGCTTTCTTT
CASRSSRGGKAFF
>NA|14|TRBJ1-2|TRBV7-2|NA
TGTGCCAGCAGGATTGCGGGGCTGACCTATGGCTACACCTTC
CASRIAGLTYGYTF
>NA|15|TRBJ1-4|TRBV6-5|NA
TGTGCCAGCAAATCTAGAAACACCGCCCTGGGGGGGTTTCTGTTT
CASKSRNTALGGFLF
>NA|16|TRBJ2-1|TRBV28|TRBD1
TGTGCCAGCAGTTTTGTCGGGACAGCCGAACGGGGTGAGCAGTTCTTC
CASSFVGTAERGEQFF
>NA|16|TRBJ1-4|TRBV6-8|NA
TGTGCCAGCAGTTACGACAGTCGTGCAACTAATGAAAAACTGTTTTTT
CASSYDSRATNEKLFF